This T cell receptor beta chain was sequenced in a study of T cell repertoires in cytomegalovirus infection (dated by TCRdb to between 2018 and 2021). For the study in its entirety: The peptide stimulations were aimed at well-studied HLA-B-restricted epitopes as well as recently identified HLA-C-restricted CMV epitopes, whose presentation resists viral immunomodulation. Because public TCR beta signatures pointed to carriage of CMV infection together with the matching HLA type, the HLA type of each donor mattered for the analysis. Overall study results and their limits: In both this cohort and an independent cohort of some 350 donors, the cumulative frequency of public TCR beta family members distinguished carriers of CMV infection plus the relevant HLA type. The ex vivo response was dominated by HLA-C-restricted CMV-specific TCR beta clonotypes, and the single most frequent clonotype in two of eight donors was supplied by these HLA-C-restricted clonotypes.

CDR1 and CDR2 were assigned from the germline V gene (reference sequence) as MNHEY and SMNVEV. V loses 5 bases at its end and J loses 4 bases; junction bases beyond the gene matches: 13. Taken from cysteine to phenylalanine, the CDR3 has 17 residues. Of all the DNA, just the CDR3 is kept, 51 bases in frame from base 1. This clonotype turned up a few times. Its antigen is currently not known. No qualities accompany the bases; no much larger clone lies one base away. Sequencing was carried out with an Illumina HiSeq 1500. TCRdb's own reprocessing of the public reads used fastp at Q25 and MiXCR and kept productive beta chains. CDR3 protein duplicates are merged, each entry listing the most common genes and DNA. Within this sample are approximately 350,000 distinct CDR3 sequences, with approximately 35% of them counted one time only. The ten largest clonotypes hold roughly 12% of the sample. The sample's treatment or condition label, in plain terms: in vitro stimulation with specific CMV peptide epitopes to enrich CMV-specific T cells.

This chain joins TRBV27 to TRBJ2-2, with 7 central nucleotides matching TRBD1. The sample here was cultured PBMCs, taken from culture after CMV antigen stimulation. The sequence was collected from a human donor in good health (CMV status not recorded). Some clones in this sample may be carry-over from other donors' samples. The nucleotide sequence reads TGTGCCAGCAGTACCCTCCGGACAGGTGGAAGCACCGGGGAGCTGTTTTTT. It is translated as CASSTLRTGGSTGELFF.